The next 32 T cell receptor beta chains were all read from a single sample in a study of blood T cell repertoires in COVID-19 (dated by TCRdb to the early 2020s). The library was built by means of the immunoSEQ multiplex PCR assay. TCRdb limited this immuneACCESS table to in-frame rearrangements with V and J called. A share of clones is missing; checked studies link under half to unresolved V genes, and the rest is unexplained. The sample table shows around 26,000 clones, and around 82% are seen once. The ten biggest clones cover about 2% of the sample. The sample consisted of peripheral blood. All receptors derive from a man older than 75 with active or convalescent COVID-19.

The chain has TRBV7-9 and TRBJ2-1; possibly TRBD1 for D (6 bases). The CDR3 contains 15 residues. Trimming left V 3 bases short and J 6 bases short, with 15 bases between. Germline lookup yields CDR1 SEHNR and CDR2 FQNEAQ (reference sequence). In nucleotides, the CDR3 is TGTGCCAGCAGCTTCCCGGGACACAATTTCAATGAGCAGTTCTTC. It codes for CASSFPGHNFNEQFF.

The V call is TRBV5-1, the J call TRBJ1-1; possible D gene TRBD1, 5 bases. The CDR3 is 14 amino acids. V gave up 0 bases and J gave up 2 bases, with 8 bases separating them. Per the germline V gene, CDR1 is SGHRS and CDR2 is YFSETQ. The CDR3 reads CASSLAGGNTEAFF. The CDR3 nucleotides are TGCGCCAGCAGCTTGGCCGGGGGTAACACTGAAGCTTTCTTT.

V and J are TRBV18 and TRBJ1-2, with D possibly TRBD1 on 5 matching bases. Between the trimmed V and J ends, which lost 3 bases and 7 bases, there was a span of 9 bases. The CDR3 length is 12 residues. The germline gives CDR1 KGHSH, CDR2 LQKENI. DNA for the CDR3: TGTGCCAGCTCACCTTCAGGGTTTGGCTACACCTTC. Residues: CASSPSGFGYTF.

The CDR3 DNA reads TGTGCCAGCAGAGCTAGCGGGAGTGCGCAGTATTTT. Amino acid sequence: CASRASGSAQYF. The genes are TRBV6-5 and TRBJ2-3; 10 bases align to TRBD2. CDR1 is MNHEY and CDR2 is SVGAGI in the germline V gene. V lost 6 bases, J lost 10 bases, and 4 bases stayed unmatched. The CDR3 is made up of 12 amino acids.

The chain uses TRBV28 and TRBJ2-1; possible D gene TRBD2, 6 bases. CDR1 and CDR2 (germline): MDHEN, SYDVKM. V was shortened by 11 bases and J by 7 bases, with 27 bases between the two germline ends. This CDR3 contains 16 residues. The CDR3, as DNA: TGTGCCGCCCTCGGGGGAGGACGGACCATCCAAAATGAGCAGTTCTTC. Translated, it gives CAALGGGRTIQNEQFF.

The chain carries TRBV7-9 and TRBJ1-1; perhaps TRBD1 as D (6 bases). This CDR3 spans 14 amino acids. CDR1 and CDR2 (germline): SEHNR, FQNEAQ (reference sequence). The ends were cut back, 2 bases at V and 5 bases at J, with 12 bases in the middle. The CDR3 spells CASSLKGVGTEAFF. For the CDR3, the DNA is TGTGCCAGCAGCTTAAAGGGGGTCGGGACTGAAGCTTTCTTT.

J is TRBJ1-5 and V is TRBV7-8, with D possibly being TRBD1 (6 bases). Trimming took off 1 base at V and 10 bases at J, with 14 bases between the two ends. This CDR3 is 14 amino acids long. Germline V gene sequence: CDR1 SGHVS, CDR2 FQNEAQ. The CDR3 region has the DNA TGTGCCAGCAGCTTAGGGCAGGGGTGGCTTCCCCAGCATTTT. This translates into CASSLGQGWLPQHF.

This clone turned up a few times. The CDR3 nucleotides read TGTGCCGGGAGATTTGGGTCCTTCGGGTCTAATGAAAAACTGTTTTTT. This translates into CAGRFGSFGSNEKLFF. V usage is TRBV7-8 and J usage is TRBJ1-4, with unresolved D. Germline-derived CDR1 and CDR2 are SGHVS and FQNEAQ. The V end lost 11 bases, the J end lost 3 bases, and 22 bases lay between the germline ends. The CDR3 is 16 amino acids.

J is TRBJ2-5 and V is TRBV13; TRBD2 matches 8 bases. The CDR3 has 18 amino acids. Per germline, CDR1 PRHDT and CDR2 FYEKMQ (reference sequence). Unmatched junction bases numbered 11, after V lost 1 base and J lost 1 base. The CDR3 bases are TGTGCCAGCAGCTTAGTAGCGGGGAACTCATATGGCCAAGAGACCCAGTACTTC. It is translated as CASSLVAGNSYGQETQYF.

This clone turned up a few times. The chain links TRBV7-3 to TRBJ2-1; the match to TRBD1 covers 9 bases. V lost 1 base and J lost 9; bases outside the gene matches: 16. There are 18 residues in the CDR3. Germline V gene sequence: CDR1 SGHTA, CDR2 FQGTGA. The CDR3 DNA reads TGTGCCAGCAGCTTAAGCGCCCCGGGACAGGGAGGCGGGAGTGAGCAGTTCTTC. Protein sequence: CASSLSAPGQGGGSEQFF.

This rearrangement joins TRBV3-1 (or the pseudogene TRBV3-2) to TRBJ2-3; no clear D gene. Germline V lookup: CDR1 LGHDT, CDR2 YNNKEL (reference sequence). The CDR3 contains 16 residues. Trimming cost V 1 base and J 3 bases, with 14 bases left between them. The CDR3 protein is CASSQGATQRTDTQYF. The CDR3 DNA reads TGTGCCAGCAGCCAAGGGGCAACCCAGAGAACAGATACGCAGTATTTT.

The CDR3 here is CAINPGTGRYNEQFF. In DNA form, the CDR3 reads TGTGCCATCAATCCCGGGACAGGACGCTACAATGAGCAGTTCTTC. The chain recombines TRBV10-3 with TRBJ2-1; TRBD1 matches at 8 bases. Germline trimming cut 7 bases from V and 3 bases from J; bases unmatched to any gene: 8. CDR1 and CDR2 (germline): ENHRY, SYGVKD. This CDR3 is built from 15 residues.

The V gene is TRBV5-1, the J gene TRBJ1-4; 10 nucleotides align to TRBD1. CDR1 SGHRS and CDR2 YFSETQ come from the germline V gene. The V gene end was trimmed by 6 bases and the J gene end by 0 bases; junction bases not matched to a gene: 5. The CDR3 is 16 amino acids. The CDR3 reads CASTPGQGSTNEKLFF. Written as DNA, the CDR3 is TGCGCCAGCACCCCGGGACAGGGGTCAACTAATGAAAAACTGTTTTTT.

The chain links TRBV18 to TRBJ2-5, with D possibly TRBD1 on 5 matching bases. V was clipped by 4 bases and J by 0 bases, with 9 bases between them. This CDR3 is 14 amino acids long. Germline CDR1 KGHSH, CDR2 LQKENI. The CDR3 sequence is CASSQDSNQETQYF. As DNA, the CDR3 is TGTGCCAGCTCACAAGACAGCAACCAAGAGACCCAGTACTTC.

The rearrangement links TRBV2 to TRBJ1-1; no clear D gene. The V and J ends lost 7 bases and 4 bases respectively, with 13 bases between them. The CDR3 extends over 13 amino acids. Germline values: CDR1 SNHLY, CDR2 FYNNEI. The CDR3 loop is CASMSTGGTEAFF. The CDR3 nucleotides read TGTGCCAGCATGTCGACGGGAGGCACTGAAGCTTTCTTT.

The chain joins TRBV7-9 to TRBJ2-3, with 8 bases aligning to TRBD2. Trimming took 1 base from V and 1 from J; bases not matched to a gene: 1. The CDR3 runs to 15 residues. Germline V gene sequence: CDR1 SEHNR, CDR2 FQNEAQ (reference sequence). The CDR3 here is CASSLGSGGTDTQYF. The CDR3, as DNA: TGTGCCAGCAGCTTAGGTAGCGGGGGCACAGATACGCAGTATTTT. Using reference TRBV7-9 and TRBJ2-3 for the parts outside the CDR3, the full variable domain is DTGVSQNPRHKITKRGQNVTFRCDPISEHNRLYWYRQTLGQGPEFLTYFQNEAQLEKSRLLSDRFSAERPKGSFSTLEIQRTEQGDSAMYLCASSLGSGGTDTQYFGPGTRLTVL.

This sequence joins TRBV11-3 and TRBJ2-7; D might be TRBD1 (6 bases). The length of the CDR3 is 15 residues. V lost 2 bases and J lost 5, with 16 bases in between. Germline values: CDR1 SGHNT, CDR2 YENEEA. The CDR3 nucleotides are TGTGCCAGCAGCTTACCGGGGACAAACAGGGACGAGCAGTACTTC. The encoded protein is CASSLPGTNRDEQYF. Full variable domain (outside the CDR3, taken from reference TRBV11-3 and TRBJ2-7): EAGVVQSPRYKIIEKKQPVAFWCNPISGHNTLYWYLQNLGQGPELLIRYENEEAVDDSQLPKDRFSAERLKGVDSTLKIQPAELGDSAVYLCASSLPGTNRDEQYFGPGTRLTVT.

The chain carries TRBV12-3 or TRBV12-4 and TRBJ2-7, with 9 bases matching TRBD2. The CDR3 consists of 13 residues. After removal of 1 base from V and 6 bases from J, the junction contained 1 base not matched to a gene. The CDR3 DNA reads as TGTGCCAGCAGTTTAGTACTAGCGGGCGAGCAGTACTTC. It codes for CASSLVLAGEQYF.

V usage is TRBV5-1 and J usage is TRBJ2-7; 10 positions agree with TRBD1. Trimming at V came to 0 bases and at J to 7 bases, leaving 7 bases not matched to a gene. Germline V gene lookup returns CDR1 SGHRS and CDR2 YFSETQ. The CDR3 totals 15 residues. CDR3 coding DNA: TGCGCCAGCAGCTTGGCCGGGACAGGGGTCGGGGAGCAGTACTTC. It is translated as CASSLAGTGVGEQYF.

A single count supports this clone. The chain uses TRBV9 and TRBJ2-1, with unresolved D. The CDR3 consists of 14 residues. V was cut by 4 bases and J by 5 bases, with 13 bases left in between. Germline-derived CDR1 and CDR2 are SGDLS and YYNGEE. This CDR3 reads CASSPKAPDNEQFF. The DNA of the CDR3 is TGTGCCAGCAGCCCGAAAGCACCCGACAATGAGCAGTTCTTC. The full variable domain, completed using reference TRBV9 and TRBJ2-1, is DSGVTQTPKHLITATGQRVTLRCSPRSGDLSVYWYQQSLDQGLQFLIQYYNGEERAKGNILERFSAQQFPDLHSELNLSSLELGDSALYFCASSPKAPDNEQFFGPGTRLTVL.

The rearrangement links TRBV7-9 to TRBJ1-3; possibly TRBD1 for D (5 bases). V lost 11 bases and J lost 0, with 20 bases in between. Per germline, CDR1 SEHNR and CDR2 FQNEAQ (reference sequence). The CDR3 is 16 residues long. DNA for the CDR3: TGTGCCGTTAGGCGGACATCCGACCTCTCTGGAAACACCATATATTTT. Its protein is CAVRRTSDLSGNTIYF.

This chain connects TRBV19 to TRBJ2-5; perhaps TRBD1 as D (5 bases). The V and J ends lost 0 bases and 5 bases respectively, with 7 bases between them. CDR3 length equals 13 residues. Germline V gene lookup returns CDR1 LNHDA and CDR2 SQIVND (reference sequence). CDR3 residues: CASSIDKGETQYF. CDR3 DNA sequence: TGTGCCAGTAGTATAGATAAGGGGGAGACCCAGTACTTC.

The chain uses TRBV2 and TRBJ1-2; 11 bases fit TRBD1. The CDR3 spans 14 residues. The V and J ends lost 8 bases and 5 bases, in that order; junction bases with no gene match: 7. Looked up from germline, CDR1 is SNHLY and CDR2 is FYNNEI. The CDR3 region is CASSADRGPYGYTF. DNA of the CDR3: TGTGCCAGCTCCGCGGACAGGGGGCCATATGGCTACACCTTC.

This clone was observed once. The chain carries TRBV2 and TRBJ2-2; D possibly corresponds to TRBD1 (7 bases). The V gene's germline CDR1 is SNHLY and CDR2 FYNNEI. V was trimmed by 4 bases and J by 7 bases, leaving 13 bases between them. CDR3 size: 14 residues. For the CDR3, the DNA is TGTGCCAGCAGTGGTCAGGGGGAGGTCGGGGAGCTGTTTTTT. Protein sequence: CASSGQGEVGELFF.

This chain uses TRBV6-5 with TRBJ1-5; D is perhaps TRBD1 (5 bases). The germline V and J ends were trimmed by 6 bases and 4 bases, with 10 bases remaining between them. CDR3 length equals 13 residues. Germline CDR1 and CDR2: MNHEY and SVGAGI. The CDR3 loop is CASRTALNQPQHF. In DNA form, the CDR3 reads TGTGCCAGCAGGACAGCGCTGAATCAGCCCCAGCATTTT.

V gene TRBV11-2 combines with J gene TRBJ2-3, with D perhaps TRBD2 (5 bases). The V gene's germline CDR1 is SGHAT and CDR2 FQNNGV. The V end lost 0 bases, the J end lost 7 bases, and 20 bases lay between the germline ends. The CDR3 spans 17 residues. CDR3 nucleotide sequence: TGTGCCAGCAGCTTAGATGGGAGAGCCATCAGTGCAAATACGCAGTATTTT. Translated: CASSLDGRAISANTQYF. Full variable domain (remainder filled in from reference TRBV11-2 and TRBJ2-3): EAGVAQSPRYKIIEKRQSVAFWCNPISGHATLYWYQQILGQGPKLLIQFQNNGVVDDSQLPKDRFSAERLKGVDSTLKIQPAKLEDSAVYLCASSLDGRAISANTQYFGPGTRLTVL.

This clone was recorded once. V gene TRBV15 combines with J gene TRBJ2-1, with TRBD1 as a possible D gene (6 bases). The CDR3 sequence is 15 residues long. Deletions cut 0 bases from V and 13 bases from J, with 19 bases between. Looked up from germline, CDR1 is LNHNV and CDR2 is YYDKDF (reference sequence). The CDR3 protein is CATSRDGIAFRGQFF. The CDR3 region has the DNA TGTGCCACCAGCAGAGATGGAATAGCCTTCAGGGGCCAGTTCTTC.

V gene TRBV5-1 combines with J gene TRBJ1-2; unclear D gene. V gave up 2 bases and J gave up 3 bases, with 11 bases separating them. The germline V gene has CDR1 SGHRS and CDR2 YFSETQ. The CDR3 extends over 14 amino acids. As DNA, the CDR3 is TGCGCCAGCAGCTTAATGTTCGGGGACTATGGCTACACCTTC. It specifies CASSLMFGDYGYTF.

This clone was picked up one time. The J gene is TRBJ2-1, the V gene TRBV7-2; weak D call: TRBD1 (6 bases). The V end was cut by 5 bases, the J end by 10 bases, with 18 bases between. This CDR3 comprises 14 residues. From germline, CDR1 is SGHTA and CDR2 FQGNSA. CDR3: CASSQYGTIKEQFF. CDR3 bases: TGTGCCAGCAGCCAATACGGGACAATTAAAGAGCAGTTCTTC.

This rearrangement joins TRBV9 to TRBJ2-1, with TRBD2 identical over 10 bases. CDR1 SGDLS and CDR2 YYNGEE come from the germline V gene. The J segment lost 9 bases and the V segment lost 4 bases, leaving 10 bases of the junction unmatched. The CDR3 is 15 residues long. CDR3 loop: CASSMSGGASVEQFF. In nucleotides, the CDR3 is TGTGCCAGCAGCATGAGCGGGGGGGCCTCTGTTGAGCAGTTCTTC.

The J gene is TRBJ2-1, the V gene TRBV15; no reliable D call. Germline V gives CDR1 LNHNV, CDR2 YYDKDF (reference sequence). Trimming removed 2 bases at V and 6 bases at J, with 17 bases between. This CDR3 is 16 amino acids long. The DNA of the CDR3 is TGTGCCACCAGCAGAACCCCCGGGTCCACGAGCAATGAGCAGTTCTTC. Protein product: CATSRTPGSTSNEQFF.

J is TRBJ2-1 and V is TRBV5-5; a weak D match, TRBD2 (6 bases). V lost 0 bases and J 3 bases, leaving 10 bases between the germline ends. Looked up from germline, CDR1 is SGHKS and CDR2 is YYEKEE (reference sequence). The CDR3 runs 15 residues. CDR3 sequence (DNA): TGTGCCAGCAGCTTGGCCGTCGGGGGCTACAATGAGCAGTTCTTC. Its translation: CASSLAVGGYNEQFF.